This T cell receptor (beta chain) was sequenced in a study of OX40 agonist ivuxolimab in advanced cancers. Looking at the study overall: The dose-escalation cohort had hepatocellular carcinoma, melanoma, renal cell or head and neck cancer. Partial responses, seen in three patients, involved one hepatocellular carcinoma and two cutaneous melanomas.

Germline V lookup: CDR1 MNHEY, CDR2 SMNVEV (reference sequence). Trimming stripped 6 bases from V and 0 bases from J, with 12 bases between. This CDR3 has 15 amino acids. Comment on this clone: Its antigen is currently unknown.

Regarding the study as a whole: Circulating CD4+ and CD8+ T cells showed clonal expansion by week 6 at 0.1 to 3.0 mg/kg. Antigen specificity of clonally expanded peripheral T cells was not established.

Using immunoSEQ multiplex PCR, the repertoire was profiled, and TCRdb retains in-frame clones only, with some absent. The top ten hold around 9% of the sample, which has approximately 52,000 clones, roughly 84% seen once. Material: CD4+ or CD8+ T cells sorted from blood, obtained in a trial of the OX40 agonist ivuxolimab. This sequence joins TRBV27 and TRBJ1-3, with a possible D match to TRBD1 (5 bases). The receptor was derived from an adult with an advanced solid tumor such as melanoma, head and neck, liver or kidney cancer. CDR3 amino acids: CASRDDSFSGNTIYF. The CDR3, as DNA: TGTGCCAGCAGAGATGACAGTTTCTCTGGAAACACCATATATTTT.